This T cell receptor (beta chain) came from a study of Graves' ophthalmopathy and Graves' hyperthyroidism. Study-wide results and limits: Stable hyperthyroidism and ophthalmopathy were told apart by a 13-signature model, which achieved 87.88% sensitivity and nearly 84% specificity.

This clonotype was observed at least ten times. Its target is unknown. Amplification of TCR beta CDR3 regions used RNA transcripts. An initial RT-PCR round employing HTBI primers preceded a second-round multiplex PCR. Each CDR3 protein gets one entry after TCRdb re-called the multiplex PCR reads with MiXCR. This table has under 200,000 distinct CDR3 sequences, 30% to 45% appearing once. Germline lookup yields CDR1 ENHRY and CDR2 SYGVKD. Trimming stripped 6 bases from V and 1 base from J, with 9 bases between. The CDR3 runs to 13 residues. Sequenced material: peripheral blood. The rearrangement joins TRBV10-3 to TRBJ1-1; D is perhaps TRBD1 (6 bases). The receptor was derived from a woman between 40 and 55 years old with Graves' ophthalmopathy. In nucleotides, the CDR3 is TGTGCCATCAGACAGGGTGCGAACACTGAAGCTTTCTTT. Amino acid sequence: CAIRQGANTEAFF.